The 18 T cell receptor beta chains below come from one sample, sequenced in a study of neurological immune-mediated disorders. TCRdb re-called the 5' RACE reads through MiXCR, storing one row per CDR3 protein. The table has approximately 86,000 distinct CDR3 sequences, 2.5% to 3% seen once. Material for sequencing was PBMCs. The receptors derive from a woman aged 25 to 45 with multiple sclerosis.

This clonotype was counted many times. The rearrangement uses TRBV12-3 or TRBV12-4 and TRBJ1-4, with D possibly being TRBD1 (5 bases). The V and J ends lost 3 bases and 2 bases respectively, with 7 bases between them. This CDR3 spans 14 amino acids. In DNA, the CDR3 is TGTGCCAGCAGTTTGCGGGGCACTAATGAAAAACTGTTTTTT. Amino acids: CASSLRGTNEKLFF.

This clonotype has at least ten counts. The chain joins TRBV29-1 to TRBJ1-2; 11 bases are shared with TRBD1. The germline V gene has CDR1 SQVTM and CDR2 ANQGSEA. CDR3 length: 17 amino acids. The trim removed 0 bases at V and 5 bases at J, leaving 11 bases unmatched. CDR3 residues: CSVEDLTGQGGVYGYTF. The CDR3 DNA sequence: TGCAGCGTTGAAGACCTGACGGGACAGGGGGGGGTTTATGGCTACACCTTC.

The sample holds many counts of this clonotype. The CDR3 protein is CASSLGSGGPYEQYF. DNA for the CDR3: TGCGCCAGCAGCTTGGGTAGCGGGGGCCCCTACGAGCAGTACTTC. This rearrangement joins TRBV5-1 to TRBJ2-7, with 9 bases identical to TRBD2. V shed 0 bases, J shed 2 bases, and the junction held 3 bases outside the gene matches. This CDR3 comprises 15 residues. Germline assignment: CDR1 SGHRS and CDR2 YFSETQ.

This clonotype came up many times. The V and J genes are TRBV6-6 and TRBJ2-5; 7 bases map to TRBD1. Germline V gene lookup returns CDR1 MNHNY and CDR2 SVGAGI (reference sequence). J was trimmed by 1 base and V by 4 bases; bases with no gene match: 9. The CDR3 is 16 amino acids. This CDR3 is CASSSTGTVIQETQYF. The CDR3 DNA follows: TGTGCCAGCAGTTCAACCGGGACAGTGATCCAAGAGACCCAGTACTTC.

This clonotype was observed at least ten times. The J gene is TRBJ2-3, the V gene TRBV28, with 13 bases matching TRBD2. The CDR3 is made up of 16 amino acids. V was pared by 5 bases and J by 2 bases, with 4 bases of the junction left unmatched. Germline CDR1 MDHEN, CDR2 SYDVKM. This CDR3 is CASSLGLAGNTDTQYF. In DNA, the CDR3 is TGTGCCAGCAGTCTGGGACTAGCGGGGAACACAGATACGCAGTATTTT.

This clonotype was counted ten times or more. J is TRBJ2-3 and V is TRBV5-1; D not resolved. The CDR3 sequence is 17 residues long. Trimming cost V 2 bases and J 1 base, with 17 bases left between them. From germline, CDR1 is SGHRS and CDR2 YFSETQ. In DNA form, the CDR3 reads TGCGCCAGCAGCTTCCGTCTGGGGAATACTGGCACAGATACGCAGTATTTT. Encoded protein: CASSFRLGNTGTDTQYF.

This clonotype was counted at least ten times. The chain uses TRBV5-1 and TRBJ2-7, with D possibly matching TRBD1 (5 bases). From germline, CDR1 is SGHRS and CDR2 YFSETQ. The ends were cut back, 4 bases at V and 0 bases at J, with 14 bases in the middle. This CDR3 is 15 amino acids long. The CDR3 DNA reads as TGCGCCAGCAGCGCCGGACACAGCCCCTCCTACGAGCAGTACTTC. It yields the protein CASSAGHSPSYEQYF.

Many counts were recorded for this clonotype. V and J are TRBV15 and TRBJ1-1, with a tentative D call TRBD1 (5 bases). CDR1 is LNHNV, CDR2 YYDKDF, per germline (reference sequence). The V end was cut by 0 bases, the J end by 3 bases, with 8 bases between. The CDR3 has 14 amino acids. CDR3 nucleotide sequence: TGTGCCACCAGCAGAGACAGGGTTGACACTGAAGCTTTCTTT. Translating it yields CATSRDRVDTEAFF.

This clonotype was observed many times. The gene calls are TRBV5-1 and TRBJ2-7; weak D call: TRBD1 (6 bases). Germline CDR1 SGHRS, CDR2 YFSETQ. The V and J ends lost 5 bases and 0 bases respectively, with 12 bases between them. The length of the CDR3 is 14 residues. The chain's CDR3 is CASRGTLNSYEQYF. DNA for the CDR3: TGCGCCAGCAGGGGGACATTGAACTCCTACGAGCAGTACTTC.

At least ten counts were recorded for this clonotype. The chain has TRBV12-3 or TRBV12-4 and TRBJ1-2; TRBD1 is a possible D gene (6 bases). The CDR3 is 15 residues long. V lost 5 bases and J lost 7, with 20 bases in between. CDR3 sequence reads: CASSPQQGLARGYTF. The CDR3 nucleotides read TGTGCCAGCAGTCCACAACAGGGTTTGGCGCGTGGCTACACCTTC.

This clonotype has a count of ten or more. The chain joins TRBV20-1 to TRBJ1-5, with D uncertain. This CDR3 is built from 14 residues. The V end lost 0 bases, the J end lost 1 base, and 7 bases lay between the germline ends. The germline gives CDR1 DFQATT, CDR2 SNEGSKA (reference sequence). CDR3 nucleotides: TGCAGTGCTAGAGATCCCACCAGCAATCAGCCCCAGCATTTT. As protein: CSARDPTSNQPQHF.

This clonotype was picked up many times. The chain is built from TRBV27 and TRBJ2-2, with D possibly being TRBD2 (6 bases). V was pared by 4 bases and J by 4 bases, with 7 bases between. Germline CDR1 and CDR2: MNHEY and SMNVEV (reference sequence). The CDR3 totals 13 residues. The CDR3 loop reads CASSWRGTGELFF. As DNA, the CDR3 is TGTGCCAGCAGTTGGCGGGGCACCGGGGAGCTGTTTTTT.

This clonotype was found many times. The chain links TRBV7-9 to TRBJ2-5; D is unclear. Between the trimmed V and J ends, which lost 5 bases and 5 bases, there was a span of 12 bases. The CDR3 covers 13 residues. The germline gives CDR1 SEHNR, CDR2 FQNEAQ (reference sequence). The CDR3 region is CASSAVSGETQYF. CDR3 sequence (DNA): TGTGCCAGCAGCGCAGTATCGGGCGAGACCCAGTACTTC.

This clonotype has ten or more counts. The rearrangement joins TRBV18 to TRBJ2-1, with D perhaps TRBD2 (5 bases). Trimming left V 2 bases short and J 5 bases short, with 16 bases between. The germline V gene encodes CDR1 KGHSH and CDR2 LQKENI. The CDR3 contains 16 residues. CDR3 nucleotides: TGTGCCAGCTCACCAAGGGTCCTAGCAGAGGACAATGAGCAGTTCTTC. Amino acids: CASSPRVLAEDNEQFF.

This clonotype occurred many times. In DNA, the CDR3 is TGTGCCAGCAGCTTAGGGCGGGAAGGGGAGCAGTTCTTC. This sequence encodes CASSLGREGEQFF. This chain uses TRBV7-2 with TRBJ2-1; tentatively, D is TRBD2 (6 bases). The CDR3 has 13 amino acids. Trimming stripped 1 base from V and 10 bases from J, with 11 bases between. Germline V gene data show CDR1 as SGHTA and CDR2 as FQGNSA.

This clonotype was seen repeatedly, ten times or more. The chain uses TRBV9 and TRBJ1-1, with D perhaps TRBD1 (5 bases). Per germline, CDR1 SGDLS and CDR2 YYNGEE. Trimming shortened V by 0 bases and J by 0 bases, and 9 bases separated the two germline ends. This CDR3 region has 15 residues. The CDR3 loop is CASSVGSGLNTEAFF. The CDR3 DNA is TGTGCCAGCAGCGTAGGATCAGGGTTGAACACTGAAGCTTTCTTT.

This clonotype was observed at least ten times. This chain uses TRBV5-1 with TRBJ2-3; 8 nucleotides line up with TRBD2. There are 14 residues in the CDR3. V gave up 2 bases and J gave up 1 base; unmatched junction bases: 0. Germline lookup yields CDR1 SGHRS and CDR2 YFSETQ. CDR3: CASSFGGGTDTQYF. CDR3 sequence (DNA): TGCGCCAGCAGCTTCGGGGGGGGCACAGATACGCAGTATTTT.

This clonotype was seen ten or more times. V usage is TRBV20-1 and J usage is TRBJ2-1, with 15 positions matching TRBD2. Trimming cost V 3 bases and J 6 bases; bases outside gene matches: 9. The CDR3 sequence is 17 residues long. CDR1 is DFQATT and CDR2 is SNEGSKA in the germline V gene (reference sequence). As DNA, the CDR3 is TGCAGTGCTAGTGGCGGGACTAGCGGGGGGATTGGCAATGAGCAGTTCTTC. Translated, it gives CSASGGTSGGIGNEQFF.